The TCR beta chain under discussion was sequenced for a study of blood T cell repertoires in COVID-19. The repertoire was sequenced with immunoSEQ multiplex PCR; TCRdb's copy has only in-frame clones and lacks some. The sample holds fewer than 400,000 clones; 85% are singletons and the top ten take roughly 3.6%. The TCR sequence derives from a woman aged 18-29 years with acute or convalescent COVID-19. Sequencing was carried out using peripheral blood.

The CDR3 loop is CASSLDRDAFF. The CDR3 region has the DNA TGTGCCAGCAGCCTGGACAGGGATGCTTTCTTT. V gene TRBV5-6 combines with J gene TRBJ1-1; 8 nucleotides align to TRBD1. From germline, CDR1 is SGHDT and CDR2 YYEEEE. The length of the CDR3 is 11 residues. J lost 11 bases, V lost 4 bases, and 4 bases had no gene match.